A single sample gave rise to the 5 T cell receptor beta chains below, sequenced in a study of cytomegalovirus exposure and HLA in healthy donors. Primers for the PCR totalled 60 Vbeta and 13 Jbeta. Repertoires were generated with immunoSEQ multiplex PCR, while TCRdb's copy carries only in-frame clones and drops some. The sample lists around 140,000 clones, 72% occurring once. Source material: PBMCs. Receptor source: a man aged 50 or older in good health and CMV-seropositive.

The sample holds one count of this clone. The chain recombines TRBV6-5 with TRBJ2-4; the match to TRBD2 covers 7 bases. Germline V gene lookup returns CDR1 MNHEY and CDR2 SVGAGI. J lost 1 base, V lost 4 bases, and 1 base had no gene match. This CDR3 has 14 residues. CDR3 amino acids: CASSSGGAKNIQYF. In nucleotides, the CDR3 is TGTGCCAGCAGTTCCGGGGGGGCCAAAAACATTCAGTACTTC.

V usage is TRBV7-9 and J usage is TRBJ1-5, with D unclear. From germline, CDR1 is SEHNR and CDR2 FQNEAQ (reference sequence). The CDR3 contains 15 residues. V was clipped by 5 bases and J by 6 bases, with 17 bases between them. The CDR3 DNA reads TGTGCCAGCAGCGGGGAGCAAACCTCCGGTCAGCCCCAGCATTTT. This gives the protein CASSGEQTSGQPQHF. The variable domain in full, completed from reference TRBV7-9 and TRBJ1-5, reads DTGVSQNPRHKITKRGQNVTFRCDPISEHNRLYWYRQTLGQGPEFLTYFQNEAQLEKSRLLSDRFSAERPKGSFSTLEIQRTEQGDSAMYLCASSGEQTSGQPQHFGDGTRLSIL.

The gene calls are TRBV11-2 and TRBJ1-6; 9 positions match TRBD1. The CDR3 is 16 amino acids. Germline V gene lookup returns CDR1 SGHAT and CDR2 FQNNGV. The V and J ends lost 5 bases and 10 bases, in that order; junction bases with no gene match: 12. CDR3 in DNA: TGTGCCAGCAGCGACCCTTCCGGGACAGGGAAGTCACCCCTCCACTTT. This encodes CASSDPSGTGKSPLHF.

This chain uses TRBV5-1 with TRBJ1-1; TRBD1 might be the D (6 bases). The CDR3 has 16 residues. CDR1 SGHRS and CDR2 YFSETQ come from the germline V gene. Trimming removed 5 bases at V and 7 bases at J, with 24 bases between. CDR3 in DNA: TGCGCCAGCAGGGAAGGGTCTCGGGTCAGAGGGGGTGAAGCTTTCTTT. The encoded protein is CASREGSRVRGGEAFF.

This chain connects TRBV7-2 to TRBJ2-2, with 7 positions matching TRBD2. The CDR3 consists of 14 residues. V dropped 3 bases and J dropped 3; count of bases not matched to a gene: 1. The germline V gene has CDR1 SGHTA and CDR2 FQGNSA. In DNA, the CDR3 is TGTGCCAGCAGCTTTGGGGGGGACACCGGGGAGCTGTTTTTT. Translated, it gives CASSFGGDTGELFF.